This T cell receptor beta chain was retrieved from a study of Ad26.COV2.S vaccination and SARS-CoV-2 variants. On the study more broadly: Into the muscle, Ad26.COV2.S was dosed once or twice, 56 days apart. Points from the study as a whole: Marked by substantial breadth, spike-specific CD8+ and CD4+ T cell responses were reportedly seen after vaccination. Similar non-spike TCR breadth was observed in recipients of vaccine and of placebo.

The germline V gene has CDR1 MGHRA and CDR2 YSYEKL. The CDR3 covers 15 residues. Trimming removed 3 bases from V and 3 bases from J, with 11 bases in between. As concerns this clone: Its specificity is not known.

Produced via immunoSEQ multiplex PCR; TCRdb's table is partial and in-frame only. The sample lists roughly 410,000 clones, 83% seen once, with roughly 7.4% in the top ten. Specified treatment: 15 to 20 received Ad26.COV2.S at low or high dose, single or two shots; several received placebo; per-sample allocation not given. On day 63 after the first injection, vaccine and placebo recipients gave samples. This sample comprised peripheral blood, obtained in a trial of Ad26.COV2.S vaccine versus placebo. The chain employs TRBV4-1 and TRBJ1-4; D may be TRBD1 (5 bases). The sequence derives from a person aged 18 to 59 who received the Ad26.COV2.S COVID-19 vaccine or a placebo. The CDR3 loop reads CASSHRESPNEKLFF. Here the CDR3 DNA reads TGCGCCAGCAGCCACAGGGAAAGCCCTAATGAAAAACTGTTTTTT.